This TCR beta chain was documented in a study of blood T cell repertoires in COVID-19. Under the authors' procedure: The assay estimated nucleated cells by amplifying reference gene primers. Profiled with immunoSEQ multiplex PCR; TCRdb holds only in-frame clones, not every one. The V and J calls and the clone size are those of that table, but D and trimming were determined from the DNA. The sample yields about 150,000 clones, roughly 80% seen once. Sequenced input: peripheral blood. The receptor's source is a woman in her thirties or forties with active or convalescent COVID-19.

The CDR3 loop reads CASSTRQGVAEAFF. The CDR3 DNA sequence: TGTGCCAGCAGTACGCGACAGGGCGTGGCTGAAGCTTTCTTT. The chain employs TRBV27 and TRBJ1-1; 7 bases fit TRBD1. Germline V gene sequence: CDR1 MNHEY, CDR2 SMNVEV (reference sequence). This CDR3 has 14 amino acids. The J segment lost 6 bases and the V segment lost 5 bases, leaving 9 bases of the junction unmatched.